A single sample is the source of the 17 T cell receptor beta chains below, sequenced in a study of STAT5B mutations in CD4+ large granular lymphocyte leukemia. The protocol was immunoSEQ multiplex PCR, while the TCRdb copy is restricted to in-frame clones and leaves out a portion. Here the sample spans about 9,500 clones, 70% to 85% being singletons. Sequenced input: PBMCs. These receptor sequences come from a man in his sixties with CD4+ T-cell large granular lymphocyte leukemia.

V gene TRBV30 combines with J gene TRBJ2-3, with a tentative D call TRBD1 (6 bases). CDR1 is GTSNPN, CDR2 SVGIG, per germline (reference sequence). V was shortened by 1 base and J by 2 bases, with 13 bases between the two germline ends. The CDR3 loop spans 15 amino acids. CDR3 sequence reads: CAWSEGHHPTDTQYF. CDR3 nucleotides: TGTGCCTGGAGTGAGGGACACCACCCCACAGATACGCAGTATTTT.

This clone appeared once. V usage is TRBV27 and J usage is TRBJ2-7; 12 nucleotides match TRBD1. Germline lookup yields CDR1 MNHEY and CDR2 SMNVEV (reference sequence). The junction had 3 bases not matched to a gene; V was cut back by 4 bases and J by 5 bases. This CDR3 region has 14 residues. The CDR3 is CASSSGTGGHEQYF. The CDR3 DNA is TGTGCCAGCAGTTCCGGGACAGGGGGCCACGAGCAGTACTTC.

The gene calls are TRBV11-3 and TRBJ2-1; TRBD2 matches at 8 bases. The CDR3 sequence is 16 residues long. The ends lost 3 bases at V and 7 bases at J; junction bases unmatched: 11. Germline-derived CDR1 and CDR2 are SGHNT and YENEEA. CDR3 in DNA: TGTGCCAGCAGCTTGTTTGCGGGAGGCTTACCTAATGAGCAGTTCTTC. It is translated as CASSLFAGGLPNEQFF.

The V and J genes are TRBV6-4 and TRBJ2-1; the D is unclear. The length of the CDR3 is 14 residues. CDR1 MRHNA and CDR2 SNTAGT come from the germline V gene. Trimming took off 8 bases at V and 9 bases at J, with 20 bases between the two ends. CDR3 region: CASSIEASVVEQFF. CDR3 DNA sequence: TGTGCCAGCTCCATTGAAGCTAGTGTAGTTGAGCAGTTCTTC.

This chain uses TRBV5-1 with TRBJ1-1; TRBD1 might be the D (5 bases). Between the trimmed V and J ends, which lost 3 bases and 1 base, there was a span of 7 bases. Germline V gives CDR1 SGHRS, CDR2 YFSETQ. CDR3 size: 13 residues. The CDR3 region has the DNA TGCGCCAGCAGCTCTCAGGGGAACACTGAAGCTTTCTTT. Translation: CASSSQGNTEAFF.

V gene TRBV4-2 combines with J gene TRBJ2-3, with D hard to call. Germline V CDR1 and CDR2: LGHNA, YNFKEQ. Trimming stripped 0 bases from V and 2 bases from J, with 9 bases between. This CDR3 spans 15 amino acids. The CDR3 nucleotides read TGTGCCAGCAGCCAAGATCGGCGGATCACAGATACGCAGTATTTT. Its protein product is CASSQDRRITDTQYF.

The chain carries TRBV5-4 and TRBJ1-2; 9 nucleotides line up with TRBD1. The V gene's germline CDR1 is SGHNT and CDR2 YYREEE (reference sequence). The V and J ends lost 0 bases and 6 bases, in that order; junction bases with no gene match: 3. The CDR3 has 14 amino acids. CDR3 sequence (DNA): TGTGCCAGCAGCTTGGCTCGGACAGGGGATGGCTACACCTTC. As protein: CASSLARTGDGYTF. The entire variable domain, with the rest obtained from reference TRBV5-4 and TRBJ1-2, is as follows: ETGVTQSPTHLIKTRGQQVTLRCSSQSGHNTVSWYQQALGQGPQFIFQYYREEENGRGNFPPRFSGLQFPNYSSELNVNALELDDSALYLCASSLARTGDGYTFGSGTRLTVV.

The chain combines TRBV6-4 with TRBJ2-1; D may be TRBD2 (6 bases). From germline, CDR1 is MRHNA and CDR2 SNTAGT. The CDR3 runs 15 residues. The V end lost 4 bases, the J end lost 4 bases, and 14 bases lay between the germline ends. The CDR3 sequence is CASSGLASAYNEQFF. CDR3 sequence (DNA): TGTGCCAGCAGTGGGCTAGCGTCCGCTTACAATGAGCAGTTCTTC.

The chain has TRBV2 and TRBJ1-5; tentative D call: TRBD1 (5 bases). The CDR3 spans 16 residues. V lost 3 bases to trimming and J lost 6 bases, with 18 bases between them. Germline V gives CDR1 SNHLY, CDR2 FYNNEI. This CDR3 reads CASSDGPTGPSQPQHF. The CDR3 DNA reads TGTGCCAGCAGTGACGGCCCCACAGGCCCCAGTCAGCCCCAGCATTTT.

The chain is built from TRBV30 and TRBJ2-2; D not certain. In germline, CDR1 is GTSNPN, CDR2 SVGIG (reference sequence). This CDR3 has 13 residues. With 0 bases removed from V and 1 base from J, the gap between germline ends came to 3 bases. CDR3 protein: CAWSVGNTGELFF. The CDR3 DNA is TGTGCCTGGAGTGTCGGGAACACCGGGGAGCTGTTTTTT.

This clone was picked up one time. J is TRBJ2-7 and V is TRBV28; maybe TRBD2 (6 bases). CDR1 is MDHEN, CDR2 SYDVKM, per germline. Trimming took 3 bases from V and 2 from J, leaving 14 bases between them. The CDR3 contains 15 residues. For the CDR3, the DNA is TGTGCCAGCAGTTTTGTTGGGGAGGCCGCCTACGAGCAGTACTTC. Its protein is CASSFVGEAAYEQYF.

The chain recombines TRBV30 with TRBJ2-6, with D perhaps assigned TRBD1 or TRBD2 (6 bases each). Trimming left V 2 bases short and J 0 bases short, with 11 bases between. Germline values: CDR1 GTSNPN, CDR2 SVGIG (reference sequence). This CDR3 is built from 16 residues. In DNA, the CDR3 is TGTGCCTGGAGTTTAGGGGGGAGCTCTGGGGCCAACGTCCTGACTTTC. Residues: CAWSLGGSSGANVLTF.

The V and J genes are TRBV4-1 and TRBJ1-1; possibly TRBD1 for D (5 bases). V was clipped by 3 bases and J by 10 bases, with 18 bases between them. Germline values: CDR1 MGHRA, CDR2 YSYEKL. The CDR3 has 14 residues. The CDR3 sequence is CASSQTRAFGGAFF. The CDR3 coding sequence is TGCGCCAGCAGCCAGACACGGGCCTTCGGGGGAGCTTTCTTT.

The genes are TRBV11-2 and TRBJ1-1; TRBD1 agrees at 7 bases. Trimming cost V 6 bases and J 7 bases; bases outside gene matches: 5. Germline CDR1 SGHAT, CDR2 FQNNGV. The CDR3 totals 12 residues. Here the CDR3 reads CASRQTGVEAFF. Written as DNA, the CDR3 is TGTGCCAGCAGGCAAACAGGGGTTGAAGCTTTCTTT. The variable domain in full, completed from reference TRBV11-2 and TRBJ1-1, reads EAGVAQSPRYKIIEKRQSVAFWCNPISGHATLYWYQQILGQGPKLLIQFQNNGVVDDSQLPKDRFSAERLKGVDSTLKIQPAKLEDSAVYLCASRQTGVEAFFGQGTRLTVV.

V usage is TRBV27 and J usage is TRBJ2-7, with a possible D match to TRBD2 (7 bases). Germline V gives CDR1 MNHEY, CDR2 SMNVEV (reference sequence). The CDR3 has 15 amino acids. The V end lost 5 bases, the J end lost 4 bases, and 18 bases lay between the germline ends. Here the CDR3 reads CASSTPGAGEYEQYF. The CDR3 DNA follows: TGTGCCAGCAGTACCCCGGGGGCGGGAGAGTACGAGCAGTACTTC.

This clone was detected only a few times. The rearrangement joins TRBV5-5 to TRBJ2-7; tentatively, D is TRBD1 (6 bases). V lost 5 bases and J lost 2, with 17 bases in between. CDR3 length equals 15 residues. The germline gives CDR1 SGHKS, CDR2 YYEKEE (reference sequence). The CDR3: CASRYRDMGPYEQYF. The CDR3 region has the DNA TGTGCCAGCAGATACAGGGATATGGGCCCCTACGAGCAGTACTTC.

J is TRBJ2-2 and V is TRBV11-1, with D possibly being TRBD1 (6 bases). Germline V CDR1 and CDR2: SGHAT, FQDESV (reference sequence). The CDR3 runs to 14 residues. The V end was cut by 8 bases, the J end by 4 bases, with 14 bases between. CDR3 nucleotide sequence: TGTGCCAGCGGTAAAGGACAGTCCACCGGGGAGCTGTTTTTT. Its translation: CASGKGQSTGELFF.